This T cell receptor beta chain was identified during a study of blood T cells in healthy people across ages. Regarding the study as a whole: Per million T cells, the diversity of TCR beta decreased roughly linearly as age advanced.

Using a J-beta primer mix together with a sample-barcoded 5' primer, a second PCR was run for roughly 6 to 11 cycles. Each cDNA molecule was tagged by a template-switch adaptor that had 12 random nucleotides. TCRdb used MiXCR to reprocess the 5' RACE reads, holding one entry per CDR3 protein. The profile shows 700,000 to 850,000 distinct CDR3 sequences, about 53% of them singletons. Notes on this clonotype: The target antigen is unknown.

Researchers report isolating at least 6.5 million PBMCs per sample. Trimming stripped 0 bases from V and 4 bases from J, with 9 bases between. The CDR3 consists of 14 residues. CDR1 and CDR2 (germline): SGHTA, FQGNSA. The J gene is TRBJ1-1, the V gene TRBV7-2; D remains ambiguous. The sequenced material came from blood. This clonotype was obtained from a man aged 80 or over in good health. CDR3 nucleotide sequence: TGTGCCAGCAGCTTAGCGGCTGGTAGCACTGAAGCTTTCTTT. It encodes CASSLAAGSTEAFF.